This TCR beta chain was profiled in a study of T cell clones after liver transplantation. Study-wide context: Post-transplant blood was tracked for graft-donor-reactive T cell clones identified in a pre-transplant mixed lymphocyte reaction. Tolerance: complete withdrawal held at least one year, liver enzymes staying within twice normal. Study-wide results and limits: Migration into the graft, not deletion, may explain lost graft donor-reactive T cells.

Only in-frame clones appear in the TCRdb table, and some are missing; sequencing was by immunoSEQ multiplex PCR. The sample includes over 100,000 clones, 75% to 90% of them seen just once. J gave up 4 bases and V 4 bases, and 13 bases lay outside the gene matches. This CDR3 is built from 18 residues. Germline values: CDR1 SGHKS, CDR2 YYEKEE (reference sequence). As to this clone: The antigen is undetermined.

Sequences were derived from CD4+ T cells from blood, sampled before liver transplant. The TCR comes from a human donor who received a liver transplant. V and J are TRBV5-5 and TRBJ1-6, with TRBD1 identical over 8 bases. CDR3 nucleotides: TGTGCCAGCAGCGCGGCCAGGGGGCCGGGGGGTTATAATTCACCCCTCCACTTT. The encoded protein is CASSAARGPGGYNSPLHF.